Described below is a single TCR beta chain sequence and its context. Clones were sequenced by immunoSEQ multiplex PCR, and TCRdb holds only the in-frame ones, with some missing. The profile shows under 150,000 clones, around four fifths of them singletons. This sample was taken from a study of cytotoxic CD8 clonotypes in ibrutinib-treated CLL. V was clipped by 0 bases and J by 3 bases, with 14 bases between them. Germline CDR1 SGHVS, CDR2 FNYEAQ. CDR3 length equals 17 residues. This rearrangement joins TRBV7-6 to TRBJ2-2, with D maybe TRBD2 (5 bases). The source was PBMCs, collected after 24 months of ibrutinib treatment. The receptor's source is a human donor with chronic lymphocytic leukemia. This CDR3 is CASSLAGRAEDTGELFF. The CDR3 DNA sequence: TGTGCCAGCAGCTTAGCTGGGCGGGCTGAGGACACCGGGGAGCTGTTTTTT. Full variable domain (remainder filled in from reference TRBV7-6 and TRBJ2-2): GAGVSQSPRYKVTKRGQDVALRCDPISGHVSLYWYRQALGQGPEFLTYFNYEAQQDKSGLPNDRFSAERPEGSISTLTIQRTEQRDSAMYRCASSLAGRAEDTGELFFGEGSRLTVL.